This T cell receptor beta chain was sequenced during a study of blood T cell repertoires in COVID-19. Study overall: PBMCs, B-cell-depleted T cells, or T cells provided the cDNA or gDNA that made up the material.

Per the authors' pipeline: Researchers report that nucleated cell counts were estimated from reference gene primer amplification. Sequencing was performed with immunoSEQ multiplex PCR; in TCRdb, only in-frame clones are kept and a portion is missing. V, J and clone size are those of that table, while D and trimming were read from the DNA. The table includes some 240,000 clones, 90% detected once. A Seattle source enrolled patients during active infection and followed them longitudinally. Germline CDR1 reads SQVTM; CDR2 reads ANQGSEA. The CDR3 totals 13 residues. V was trimmed by 0 bases and J by 4 bases, leaving 9 bases between them.

Material: peripheral blood. The chain is built from TRBV29-1 and TRBJ2-5; D not certain. The sequence derives from an older woman with COVID-19, enrolled during active disease. The CDR3 region has the DNA TGCAGCGTTGAAGATGGCGCAGGAGAGACCCAGTACTTC. Translated, it gives CSVEDGAGETQYF.